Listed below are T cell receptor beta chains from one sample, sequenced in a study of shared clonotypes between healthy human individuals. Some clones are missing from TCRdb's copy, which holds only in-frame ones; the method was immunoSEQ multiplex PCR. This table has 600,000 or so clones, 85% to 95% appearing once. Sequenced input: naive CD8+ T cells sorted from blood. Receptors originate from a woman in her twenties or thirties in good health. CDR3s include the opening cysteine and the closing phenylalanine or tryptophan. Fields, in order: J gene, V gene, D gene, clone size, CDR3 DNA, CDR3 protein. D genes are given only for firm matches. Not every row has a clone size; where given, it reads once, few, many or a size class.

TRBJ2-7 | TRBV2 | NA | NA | TGTGCCAGCAGTGTCGGCCAAAACTACGAGCAGTACTTC | CASSVGQNYEQYF
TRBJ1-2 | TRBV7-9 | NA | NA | TGTGCCAGCAGCTTAGGGACAGTGGATGGCTACACCTTC | CASSLGTVDGYTF
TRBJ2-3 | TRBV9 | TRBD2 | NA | TGTGCCAGCAGCGTACCACTAGCGGGAGGATTAGATACGCAGTATTTT | CASSVPLAGGLDTQYF
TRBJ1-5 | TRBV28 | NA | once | TGTGCCAGCACCAAACCGACAGGCGGCCATAGCAATCAGCCCCAGCATTTT | CASTKPTGGHSNQPQHF
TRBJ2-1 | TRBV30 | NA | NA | TGTGCCTGGAGTCCCGATAGCTCCTACAATGAGCAGTTCTTC | CAWSPDSSYNEQFF
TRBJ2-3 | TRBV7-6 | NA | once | TGTGCCAGCAGCCCCCGTTCATACACAGATACGCAGTATTTT | CASSPRSYTDTQYF
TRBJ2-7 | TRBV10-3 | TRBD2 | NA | TGTGCCATCAGTGAGATCGGGACTAGCGGGAGTTACGAGCAGTACTTC | CAISEIGTSGSYEQYF
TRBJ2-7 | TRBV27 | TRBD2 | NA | TGTGCCAGCAGTTCATCAGCGGGGGGAAGCTCCTACGAGCAGTACTTC | CASSSSAGGSSYEQYF
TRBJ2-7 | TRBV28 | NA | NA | TGTGCCAGCAGTCAGAAGTCTCCGGGGGAGCAGTACTTC | CASSQKSPGEQYF
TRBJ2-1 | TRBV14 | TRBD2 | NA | TGTGCCAGCAGCCAACTAGCGGGAGTGATCAATGAGCAGTTCTTC | CASSQLAGVINEQFF
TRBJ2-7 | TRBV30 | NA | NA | TGTGCCTGGAGTGTCTTCGGGAGCTCCTACGAGCAGTACTTC | CAWSVFGSSYEQYF
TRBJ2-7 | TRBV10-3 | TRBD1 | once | TGTGCCATCAGTGCGACCGTAGAGGACAGGCGATACGAGCAGTACTTC | CAISATVEDRRYEQYF
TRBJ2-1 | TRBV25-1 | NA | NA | TGTGCCAGCAGGGACGCGGCGCCCTACAATGAGCAGTTCTTC | CASRDAAPYNEQFF
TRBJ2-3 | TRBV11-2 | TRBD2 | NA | TGTGCCAGCAGCTTAGTCAGACTAGCGGGGGGAACTAGCACAGATACGCAGTATTTT | CASSLVRLAGGTSTDTQYF
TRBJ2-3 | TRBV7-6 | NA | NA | TGTGCCAGTGGACTATCATGGACAGATACGCAGTATTTT | CASGLSWTDTQYF
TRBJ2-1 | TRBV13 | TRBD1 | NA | TGTGCCAGCAGCCAAGCGGGACAGGGGGCCTATGAGCAGTTCTTC | CASSQAGQGAYEQFF
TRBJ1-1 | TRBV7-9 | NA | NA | TGTGCCAGCAGCCTGGACAGTACTGAAGCTTTCTTT | CASSLDSTEAFF
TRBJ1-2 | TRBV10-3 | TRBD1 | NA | TGTGCCATCAGGGAGGGACAGGGAGATGGCTACACCTTC | CAIREGQGDGYTF
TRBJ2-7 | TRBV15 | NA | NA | TGTGCCACCAGCAGCGGGGCTTACGAGCAGTACTTC | CATSSGAYEQYF
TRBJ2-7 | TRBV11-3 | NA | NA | TGTGCCAGCAGCCCAGACTCCCGTGGGACTGAGCAGTACTTC | CASSPDSRGTEQYF
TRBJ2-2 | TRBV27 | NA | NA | TGTGCCAGCAGTTCCACCGGGGAGCTGTTTTTT | CASSSTGELFF
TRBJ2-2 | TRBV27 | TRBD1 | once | TGTGCCAGCAGTCCTCGTCCCGGGACAGGGAACACCGGGGAGCTGTTTTTT | CASSPRPGTGNTGELFF
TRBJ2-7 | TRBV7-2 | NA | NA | TGTGCCAGCAGCTTAGGGAGAGGGTCCGAGCAGTACTTC | CASSLGRGSEQYF
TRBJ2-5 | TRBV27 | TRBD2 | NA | TGTGCCAGCAGTTTATCCGGGATAGCGGGAGTGGAGACCCAGTACTTC | CASSLSGIAGVETQYF
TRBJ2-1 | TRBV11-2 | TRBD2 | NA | TGTGCCAGCAGCTTATTTATTGGCGGGAGCTACAATGAGCAGTTCTTC | CASSLFIGGSYNEQFF
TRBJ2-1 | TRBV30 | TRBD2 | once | TGTGCCTGGAGTGTAACTAGCGGTCACAATGAGCAGTTCTTC | CAWSVTSGHNEQFF
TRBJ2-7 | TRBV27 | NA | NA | TGTGCCAGCAGCCCCACCGCCAGGACTATGGACGAGCAGTACTTC | CASSPTARTMDEQYF
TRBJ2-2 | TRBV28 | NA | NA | TGTGCCAGCAGTTTAGGCCAGACGAACACCGGGGAGCTGTTTTTT | CASSLGQTNTGELFF
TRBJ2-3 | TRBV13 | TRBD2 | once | TGTGCCAGCAGCTCCTCGGGGACTAGCGGGAGCGGGGATACGCAGTATTTT | CASSSSGTSGSGDTQYF
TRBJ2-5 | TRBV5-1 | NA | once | TGCGCCAGCTCCGCTGGCAGGCCTCAAGAGACCCAGTACTTC | CASSAGRPQETQYF
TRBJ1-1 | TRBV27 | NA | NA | TGTGCCAGCAGTTTAGGCGGGGAGAACACTGAAGCTTTCTTT | CASSLGGENTEAFF
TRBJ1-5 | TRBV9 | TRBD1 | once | TGTGCCAGCAGCGCCGGACAGGGCGGTCAGCCCCAGCATTTT | CASSAGQGGQPQHF
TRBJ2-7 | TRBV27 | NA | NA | TGTGCCAGCAGTAGGACAGTCTCCTACGAGCAGTACTTC | CASSRTVSYEQYF
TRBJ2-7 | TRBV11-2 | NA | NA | TGTGCCAGCAGCCCCGGGCCAATCAGCGAGCAGTACTTC | CASSPGPISEQYF
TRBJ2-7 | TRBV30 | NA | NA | TGTGCCTGGAGTGTATCAGTCAGCTACGAGCAGTACTTC | CAWSVSVSYEQYF